The clone carrying this TCR beta chain was counted a few times. The PCR had 60 Vbeta and 13 Jbeta primers. Sequenced by immunoSEQ multiplex PCR; TCRdb stores in-frame clones only, minus some. This table holds fewer than 200,000 clones, about four fifths found once. Germline CDR1 and CDR2: LNHDA and SQIVND (reference sequence). The CDR3 is 14 residues long. The V gene lost 9 bases and the J gene lost 6 bases, with 18 bases spanning the gap. The sample originates from a study of cytomegalovirus exposure and HLA in healthy donors. V gene TRBV19 combines with J gene TRBJ1-5; TRBD1 is a possible D gene (6 bases). Sequenced input: PBMCs. The sequence was obtained from a woman in her thirties in good health and CMV-seropositive. This chain's CDR3 is CASRGAAVGQPQHF. The CDR3 nucleotides read TGTGCCAGCCGGGGGGCCGCCGTCGGTCAGCCCCAGCATTTT.